This T cell receptor (beta chain) is drawn from a study of technical replicates of blood from a few donors. The protocol was immunoSEQ multiplex PCR, while the TCRdb copy is restricted to in-frame clones and leaves out a portion. The sample holds about 61,000 clones, approximately 89% seen once. This CDR3 has 15 residues. Per germline, CDR1 MNHNS and CDR2 SASEGT. V gave up 1 base and J gave up 2 bases, with 12 bases separating them. This clone was seen only a few times. The sequenced sample was PBMCs. The TCR sequence derives from a human donor in good health. Some clones in this sample may be carry-over from other donors' samples. The chain links TRBV6-1 to TRBJ2-7, with D possibly TRBD1 on 6 matching bases. CDR3 bases: TGTGCCAGCAGTGAAGAAGGTGCAGGGGCCTACGAGCAGTACTTC. Its protein product is CASSEEGAGAYEQYF.